The T cell receptor (beta chain) under discussion was sequenced for a study of blood T cell repertoires in COVID-19. Participants spanned ages about 18 to 95 years and resided in roughly 22 US areas. How the authors handled the data: Estimation of nucleated cell counts was performed using reference gene primer amplification. TCRdb's table, derived via immunoSEQ multiplex PCR, lists solely in-frame clones and lacks some. V and J calls and clone size are copied from that table; D and trimming were computed from the DNA. The sample carries around 220,000 clones, roughly nine tenths recorded once. The CDR3 loop spans 15 amino acids. The germline gives CDR1 SGHDT, CDR2 YYEEEE. J gave up 1 base and V 2 bases, and 1 base lay outside the gene matches.

Sample: PBMCs or T cells enriched from blood (not recorded which). The receptor comes from a woman aged 30 to 39 with acute COVID-19. The chain uses TRBV5-6 and TRBJ2-3, with 10 bases matching TRBD2. The CDR3 nucleotides read TGTGCCAGCAGCTTAGGGACTAGCGGCACAGATACGCAGTATTTT. It is translated as CASSLGTSGTDTQYF.